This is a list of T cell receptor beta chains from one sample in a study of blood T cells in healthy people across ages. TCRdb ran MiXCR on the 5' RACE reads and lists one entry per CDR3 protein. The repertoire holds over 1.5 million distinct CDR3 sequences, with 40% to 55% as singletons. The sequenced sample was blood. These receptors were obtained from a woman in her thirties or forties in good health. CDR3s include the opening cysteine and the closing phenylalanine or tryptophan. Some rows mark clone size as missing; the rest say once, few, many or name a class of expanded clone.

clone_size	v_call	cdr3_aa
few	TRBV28	CASSFPSDEQYF
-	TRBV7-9	CTSSLAVTEEETQYF
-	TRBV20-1	CSAKQGSGNQPQHF
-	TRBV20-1	CSASATGTGPYEQYF
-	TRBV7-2	CASRAGLGGEKLFF
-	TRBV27	CASSLSGRGIQYF
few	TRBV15	CATSRDRGEKAFF
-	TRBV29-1	CSVEVRGRNYGYTF
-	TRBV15	CATSRGETDTQYF
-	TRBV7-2	CASSAYKGEAFF
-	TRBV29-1	CSVPRRPGGRVYNEQFF
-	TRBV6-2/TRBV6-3	CASNKDSLYGYTF
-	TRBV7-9	CASSSDRAYRNEQFF
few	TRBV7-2	CASSSQNGVAQYF
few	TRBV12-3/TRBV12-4	CASSLRGGVGFSTDTQYF
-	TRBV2	CASSDLTTLAKNIQYF
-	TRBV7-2	CASSLSGQKQETQYF
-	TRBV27	CASSLFSPTSGVADTQYF
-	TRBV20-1	CSATGGGLPGYGYTF
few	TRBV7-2	CASSPRGLGAPSYEQYF
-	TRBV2	CASSEQGMYGYTF
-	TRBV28	CASHGPGSKYEQYF
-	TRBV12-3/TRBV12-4	CASPGPMNTEAFF
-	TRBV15	CATSRGRLADVYNEQFF
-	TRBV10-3	CAIRNGGHSTDTQYF
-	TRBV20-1	CSAAGGNTHNEQFF
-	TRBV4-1	CASSQDWATGWNTEAFF
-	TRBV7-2	CASSGMDRNMNTEAFF
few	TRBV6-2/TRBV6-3	CASNGGDRPAKNIQYF
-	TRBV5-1	CASSLATSNTEAFF
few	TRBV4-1	CASSQVAGGTEAFF
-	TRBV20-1	CSASGLGQPQHF
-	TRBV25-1	CASRAGASLDEQFF
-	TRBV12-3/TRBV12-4	CASSPGTSGGYQETQYF
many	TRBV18	CASSPGPVNIQYF
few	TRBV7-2	CASSLSGWDTQYF
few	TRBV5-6	CASSLEATGASTDTQYF
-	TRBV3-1	CASSQDFLAGASYNERFF
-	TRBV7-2	CASSQGGTGLIQFF